This TCR beta chain was captured in a study of blood T cell repertoires in COVID-19. Generated by immunoSEQ multiplex PCR, the TCRdb table keeps only in-frame clones and is missing some. The repertoire holds over 350,000 clones, approximately 90% seen once, with 4% to 5.5% in the top ten. V was pared by 3 bases and J by 7 bases, with 9 bases of the junction left unmatched. The CDR3 is 14 amino acids. Germline V gene data show CDR1 as GTSNPN and CDR2 as SVGIG (reference sequence). The V call is TRBV30, the J call TRBJ1-2, with 9 bases lining up with TRBD1. Input material: peripheral blood. The origin of this receptor is a woman under 40 with acute or convalescent COVID-19. The CDR3 loop reads CAWRFGTGRAGYTF. The CDR3 DNA follows: TGTGCCTGGAGGTTCGGGACAGGGCGGGCTGGCTACACCTTC.